This T cell receptor beta chain was identified in a study of T-cell reconstitution after alpha-beta-depleted transplantation in children. The ends were cut back, 4 bases at V and 7 bases at J, with 12 bases in the middle. The CDR3 loop spans 13 amino acids. From germline, CDR1 is SGHRS and CDR2 YFSETQ. Unique molecular identifiers were used in preparing the TCRbeta library. TCRdb fed the PCR reads into MiXCR, producing one record per CDR3 protein. The sample has a few hundred thousand distinct CDR3 sequences, approximately 9.8% seen once. The chain recombines TRBV5-1 with TRBJ1-3; no reliable D call. This clonotype was sampled from a human donor who donated a stem cell graft to a child with SCID. The sample here was PBMCs from the stem cell graft donor, taken from the stem cell graft. In DNA form, the CDR3 reads TGCGCCAGCAGCCCCACAGTGGGGAACACCATATATTTT. The encoded protein is CASSPTVGNTIYF.